This T cell receptor (beta chain) comes out of a study of response to subunit inactivated influenza vaccine. The study's findings and limits: Each seasonal flu vaccination may recruit only limited new T cells, authors suggested.

One entry per CDR3 protein results from TCRdb running MiXCR on the RT-PCR reads. Here the sample spans 450,000 to 600,000 distinct CDR3 sequences, 16% being singletons. CDR3 length equals 14 residues. The junction had 3 bases not matched to a gene; V was cut back by 3 bases and J by 4 bases. Germline V gene lookup returns CDR1 ENHRY and CDR2 SYGVKD. As to this clonotype: Its specificity is not known.

This sequence was found in a man aged 50 to 69 who received an inactivated influenza vaccine. Source: CD4+ T cells sorted from PBMCs, taken roughly 24 months after vaccination. The chain links TRBV10-3 to TRBJ1-5, with 7 bases lining up with TRBD1. The CDR3 coding sequence is TGTGCCATCAGTGACCCGACAGGGAATCAGCCCCAGCATTTT. Translation gives CAISDPTGNQPQHF.